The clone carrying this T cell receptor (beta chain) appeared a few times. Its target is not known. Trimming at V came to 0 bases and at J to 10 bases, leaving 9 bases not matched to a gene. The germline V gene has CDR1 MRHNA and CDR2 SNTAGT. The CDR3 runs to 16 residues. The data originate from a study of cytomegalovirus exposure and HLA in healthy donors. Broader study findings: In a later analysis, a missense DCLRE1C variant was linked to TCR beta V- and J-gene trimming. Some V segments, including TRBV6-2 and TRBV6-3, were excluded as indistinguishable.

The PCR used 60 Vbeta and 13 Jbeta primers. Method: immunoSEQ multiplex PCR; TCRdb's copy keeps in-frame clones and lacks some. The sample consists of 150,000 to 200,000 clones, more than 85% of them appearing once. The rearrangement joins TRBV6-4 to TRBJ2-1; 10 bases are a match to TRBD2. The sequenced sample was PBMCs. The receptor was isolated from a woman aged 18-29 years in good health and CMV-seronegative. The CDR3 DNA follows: TGTGCCAGCAGTGACTCAGGGGCTAGCGGGAGTGAGGAGCAGTTCTTC. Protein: CASSDSGASGSEEQFF.